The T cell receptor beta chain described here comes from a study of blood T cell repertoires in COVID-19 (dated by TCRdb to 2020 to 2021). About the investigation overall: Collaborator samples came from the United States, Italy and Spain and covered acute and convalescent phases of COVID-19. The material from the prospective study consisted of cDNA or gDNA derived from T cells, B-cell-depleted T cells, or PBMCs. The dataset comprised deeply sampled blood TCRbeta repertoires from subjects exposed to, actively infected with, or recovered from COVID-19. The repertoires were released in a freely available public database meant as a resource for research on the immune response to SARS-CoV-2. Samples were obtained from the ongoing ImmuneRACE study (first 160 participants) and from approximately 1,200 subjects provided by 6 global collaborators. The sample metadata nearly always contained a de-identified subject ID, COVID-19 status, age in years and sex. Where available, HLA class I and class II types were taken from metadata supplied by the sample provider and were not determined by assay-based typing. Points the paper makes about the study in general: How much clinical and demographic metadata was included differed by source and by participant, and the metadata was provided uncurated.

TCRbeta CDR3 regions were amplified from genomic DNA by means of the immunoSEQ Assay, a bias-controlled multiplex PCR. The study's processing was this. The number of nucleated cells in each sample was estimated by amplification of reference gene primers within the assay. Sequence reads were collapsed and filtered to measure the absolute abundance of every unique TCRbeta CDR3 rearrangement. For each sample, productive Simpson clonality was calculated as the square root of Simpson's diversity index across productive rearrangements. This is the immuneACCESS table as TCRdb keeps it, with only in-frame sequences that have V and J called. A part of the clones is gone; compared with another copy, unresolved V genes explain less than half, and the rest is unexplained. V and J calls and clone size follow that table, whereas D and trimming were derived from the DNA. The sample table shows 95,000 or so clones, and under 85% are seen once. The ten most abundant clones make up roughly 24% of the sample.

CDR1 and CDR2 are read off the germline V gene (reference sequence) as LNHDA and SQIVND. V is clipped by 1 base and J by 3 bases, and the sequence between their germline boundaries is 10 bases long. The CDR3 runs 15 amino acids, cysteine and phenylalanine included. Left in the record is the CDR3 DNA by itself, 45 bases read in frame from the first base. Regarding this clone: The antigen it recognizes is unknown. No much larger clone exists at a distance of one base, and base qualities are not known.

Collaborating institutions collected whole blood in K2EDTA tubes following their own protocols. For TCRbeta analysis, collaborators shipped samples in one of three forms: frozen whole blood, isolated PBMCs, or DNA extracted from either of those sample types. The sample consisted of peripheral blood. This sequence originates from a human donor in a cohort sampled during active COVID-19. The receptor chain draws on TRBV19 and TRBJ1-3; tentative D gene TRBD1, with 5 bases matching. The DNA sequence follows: TGTGCCAGTAGTATAGGGGGCGCATATGGAAACACCATATATTTT. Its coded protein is CASSIGGAYGNTIYF.